This passage covers 32 T cell receptor beta chains from one sample sequenced in a study of response to subunit inactivated influenza vaccine. Via MiXCR, TCRdb re-called the RT-PCR reads, giving one row per CDR3 protein. This table has around 600,000 distinct CDR3 sequences, 11% appearing once. A further study also used this sample, focusing on T cells expressing NK-cell markers. That work adds: Synthesis of TCR beta cDNA relied on 5'RACE template switching carrying UMIs.

The sample in question was PBMCs from blood, obtained on the day of vaccination. Receptors originate from a middle-aged man who received an inactivated influenza vaccine.

The chain is built from TRBV28 and TRBJ2-3; 10 nucleotides agree with TRBD2. The germline V gene encodes CDR1 MDHEN and CDR2 SYDVKM. This CDR3 is 17 amino acids long. The ends lost 2 bases at V and 4 bases at J; junction bases unmatched: 9. CDR3 amino acids: CASSLVFLAGAPDTQYF. Here the CDR3 DNA reads TGTGCCAGCAGTTTAGTCTTCCTAGCGGGAGCCCCAGATACGCAGTATTTT.

The chain employs TRBV3-1 and TRBJ1-1; 9 nucleotides agree with TRBD1. The junction had 3 bases not matched to a gene; V was cut back by 5 bases and J by 5 bases. Germline values: CDR1 LGHDT, CDR2 YNNKEL (reference sequence). The CDR3 spans 13 residues. This CDR3 reads CASSYGTGTEAFF. The DNA of the CDR3 is TGTGCCAGCAGCTACGGGACAGGGACTGAAGCTTTCTTT.

The rearrangement uses TRBV5-1 and TRBJ2-3; 9 bases line up with TRBD2. The CDR3 spans 17 residues. The germline gives CDR1 SGHRS, CDR2 YFSETQ. With 0 bases clipped from V and 1 base from J, the junction kept 6 bases outside the gene matches. The CDR3 loop is CASSLGGGAVGTDTQYF. CDR3 bases: TGCGCCAGCAGCTTGGGCGGGGGGGCCGTCGGCACAGATACGCAGTATTTT.

The table lists this clonotype with a few counts. This chain connects TRBV11-2 to TRBJ2-2; 12 positions match TRBD2. The CDR3 length is 18 residues. The germline CDR1 and CDR2 sequences are SGHAT and FQNNGV. V shed 0 bases and J 2 bases; nucleotides not matched to a gene: 4. The CDR3 DNA follows: TGTGCCAGCAGCTTAGATCGGACTAGCGGGACAAACACCGGGGAGCTGTTTTTT. It specifies CASSLDRTSGTNTGELFF.

This clonotype occurred a few times. The chain uses TRBV15 and TRBJ2-7; a weak D match, TRBD2 (6 bases). This CDR3 spans 15 amino acids. V was trimmed by 3 bases and J by 5 bases, leaving 17 bases between them. Per germline, CDR1 LNHNV and CDR2 YYDKDF (reference sequence). CDR3 sequence (DNA): TGTGCCACCAGCAGCTACGCGGGACCCCCCAACGAGCAGTACTTC. Its protein is CATSSYAGPPNEQYF.

The CDR3 spells CASSWDRRNTGELFF. For the CDR3, the DNA is TGTGCCAGCAGTTGGGACAGAAGGAACACCGGGGAGCTGTTTTTT. The rearrangement joins TRBV12-3 or TRBV12-4 to TRBJ2-2; TRBD1 agrees at 7 bases. The J segment lost 1 base and the V segment lost 4 bases, leaving 3 bases of the junction unmatched. CDR3 size: 15 residues.

In its sample, this clonotype was seen many times. The CDR3 region is CASSFQGRANEQFF. CDR3 DNA sequence: TGCGCCAGCAGCTTTCAGGGCAGGGCTAATGAGCAGTTCTTC. The V and J genes are TRBV5-1 and TRBJ2-1, with D possibly matching TRBD1 (5 bases). The CDR3 extends over 14 amino acids. Trimming left V 2 bases short and J 7 bases short, with 13 bases between. Germline V gene data show CDR1 as SGHRS and CDR2 as YFSETQ.

The chain employs TRBV5-1 and TRBJ2-7; 7 bases are shared with TRBD1. This CDR3 comprises 15 residues. Trimming at V came to 0 bases and at J to 3 bases, leaving 6 bases not matched to a gene. CDR1 and CDR2 from the germline V gene are SGHRS and YFSETQ. The CDR3 bases are TGCGCCAGCAGCTTGGCGGGACAGTCTCTCTACGAGCAGTACTTC. Protein: CASSLAGQSLYEQYF.

This clonotype was seen only a few times. V gene TRBV28 combines with J gene TRBJ2-7; no firm D call. V was cut by 3 bases and J by 5 bases, with 14 bases left in between. CDR3 size: 14 residues. Per the germline V gene, CDR1 is MDHEN and CDR2 is SYDVKM. The CDR3 DNA is TGTGCCAGCAGTTTTCTTCTGGGCCGCAACGAGCAGTACTTC. Its protein product is CASSFLLGRNEQYF.

This clonotype was seen a handful of times. The genes are TRBV20-1 and TRBJ2-2, with D perhaps TRBD2 (5 bases). The germline V gene has CDR1 DFQATT and CDR2 SNEGSKA (reference sequence). The CDR3 extends over 12 amino acids. V shed 6 bases and J shed 6 bases, with 11 bases lying between them. In nucleotides, the CDR3 is TGCAGTGCCCCGGGGAGAGCCGGGGAGCTGTTTTTT. This gives the protein CSAPGRAGELFF.

This clonotype was counted a few times. The V gene is TRBV5-1, the J gene TRBJ2-5; TRBD1 matches at 8 bases. With V trimmed by 3 bases and J by 2 bases, 9 bases remained unmatched. Germline CDR1 is SGHRS and CDR2 is YFSETQ. The CDR3 is made up of 16 amino acids. This chain's CDR3 is CASSSPGQEVQETQYF. In DNA, the CDR3 is TGCGCCAGCAGCTCACCGGGACAGGAGGTACAAGAGACCCAGTACTTC.

This clonotype was seen at least ten times. This sequence joins TRBV20-1 and TRBJ2-3; TRBD2 agrees at 10 bases. Germline CDR1 and CDR2: DFQATT and SNEGSKA (reference sequence). The CDR3 totals 15 residues. Trimming took 6 bases from V and 3 from J; bases not matched to a gene: 9. CDR3: CSASLAGDGTDTQYF. CDR3 bases: TGCAGTGCCAGTCTAGCGGGAGATGGGACAGATACGCAGTATTTT.

The rearrangement joins TRBV29-1 to TRBJ2-7; 8 positions match TRBD1. The V gene's germline CDR1 is SQVTM and CDR2 ANQGSEA. The CDR3 runs to 12 residues. J lost 3 bases, V lost 6 bases, and 4 bases had no gene match. CDR3 in DNA: TGCAGCGTAGGTACAGGGGGCTACGAGCAGTACTTC. Encoded protein: CSVGTGGYEQYF.

The genes are TRBV6-5 and TRBJ2-3, with 7 nucleotides matching TRBD2. The CDR3 covers 15 residues. J gave up 8 bases and V 2 bases, and 10 bases lay outside the gene matches. Germline V CDR1 and CDR2: MNHEY, SVGAGI. CDR3 bases: TGTGCCAGCAGTTACGGAAGGGACTACCGTCCTACGCAGTATTTT. It encodes CASSYGRDYRPTQYF.

The chain couples TRBV18 to TRBJ2-3; a possible D gene is TRBD2 (6 bases). There are 16 residues in the CDR3. The V and J ends lost 3 bases and 1 base respectively, with 14 bases between them. Germline CDR1 reads KGHSH; CDR2 reads LQKENI. In DNA, the CDR3 is TGTGCCAGCTCACCCCAGGGACTTGGGGGCACAGATACGCAGTATTTT. As protein: CASSPQGLGGTDTQYF. Variable domain in full (rest from reference TRBV18 and TRBJ2-3): NAGVMQNPRHLVRRRGQEARLRCSPMKGHSHVYWYRQLPEEGLKFMVYLQKENIIDESGMPKERFSAEFPKEGPSILRIQQVVRGDSAAYFCASSPQGLGGTDTQYFGPGTRLTVL.

The genes are TRBV24-1 and TRBJ2-7; no firm D call. CDR1 and CDR2 from the germline V gene are KGHDR and SFDVKD. V lost 3 bases, J lost 0 bases, and 5 bases lay in between. The CDR3 length is 13 residues. The CDR3 region has the DNA TGTGCCACCAGTGATGGAGCCTCCTACGAGCAGTACTTC. As protein: CATSDGASYEQYF.

The chain is built from TRBV5-1 and TRBJ1-2; TRBD1 aligns across 9 bases. This CDR3 comprises 16 residues. V shed 4 bases and J 4 bases; nucleotides not matched to a gene: 11. CDR1 and CDR2 from the germline V gene are SGHRS and YFSETQ. The CDR3 sequence: CASSENRGRNAYGYTF. The CDR3, as DNA: TGCGCCAGCAGCGAAAACAGGGGGCGGAACGCCTATGGCTACACCTTC.

The genes are TRBV6-9 and TRBJ2-2; 7 nucleotides match TRBD1. Germline V gene lookup returns CDR1 MNHGY and CDR2 SVAAGI. The CDR3 totals 17 residues. After removal of 0 bases from V and 4 bases from J, the junction contained 8 bases not matched to a gene. The CDR3 reads CASSYSKRGRRTGELFF. The DNA for the CDR3 is TGTGCCAGCAGTTATTCGAAGAGGGGGCGCCGCACCGGGGAGCTGTTTTTT.

The rearrangement uses TRBV6-5 and TRBJ2-5, with 10 bases fitting TRBD2. The germline CDR1 and CDR2 sequences are MNHEY and SVGAGI. V shed 2 bases, J shed 2 bases, and the junction held 11 bases outside the gene matches. The CDR3 is made up of 18 amino acids. The CDR3 sequence: CASSYRRLAGADQETQYF. The CDR3 DNA follows: TGTGCCAGCAGTTACAGGAGGCTAGCGGGGGCCGATCAAGAGACCCAGTACTTC.

In its sample, this clonotype was seen a few times. The rearrangement joins TRBV24-1 to TRBJ2-7, with TRBD1 matching over 7 bases. V was clipped by 3 bases and J by 5 bases; unmatched bases: 9. There are 15 residues in the CDR3. Germline values: CDR1 KGHDR, CDR2 SFDVKD. The CDR3 DNA sequence: TGTGCCACCAGTGATCCCCGAAGACAGGGAGACGAGCAGTACTTC. Amino acid sequence: CATSDPRRQGDEQYF.

This clonotype appeared a few times. This chain connects TRBV19 to TRBJ1-1; D perhaps matches TRBD1 (5 bases). Germline CDR1 LNHDA, CDR2 SQIVND (reference sequence). The V end was cut by 5 bases, the J end by 1 base, with 11 bases between. The CDR3 is 14 residues long. CDR3 bases: TGTGCCAGTAGTGAGGGACTCGGGAACACTGAAGCTTTCTTT. Protein sequence: CASSEGLGNTEAFF.

This clonotype appeared many times. The chain employs TRBV7-2 and TRBJ2-5; D is unresolved. Germline values: CDR1 SGHTA, CDR2 FQGNSA. V dropped 1 base and J dropped 4 bases, with 7 bases sitting between them. CDR3 length equals 13 residues. As DNA, the CDR3 is TGTGCCAGCAGCTTAGATAGGAGAGAGACCCAGTACTTC. It is translated as CASSLDRRETQYF.

CDR3 coding DNA: TGTGCCAGCAGTTTAATGGTTAGCAGCCACACCGGGGAGCTGTTTTTT. Encoded protein: CASSLMVSSHTGELFF. The gene calls are TRBV28 and TRBJ2-2; no clear D. The CDR3 is 16 amino acids. CDR1 MDHEN and CDR2 SYDVKM come from the germline V gene. Trimming pared 2 bases from V and 3 bases from J, leaving 13 bases between.

V gene TRBV5-6 combines with J gene TRBJ1-1; D is unresolved. CDR1 and CDR2 (germline): SGHDT, YYEEEE. V lost 2 bases and J 2 bases, leaving 4 bases between the germline ends. The CDR3 sequence is 12 residues long. The CDR3 protein is CASSFDNTEAFF. The CDR3 DNA sequence: TGTGCCAGCAGCTTCGACAACACTGAAGCTTTCTTT.

In its sample, this clonotype was seen a few times. This chain connects TRBV7-2 to TRBJ1-4; 7 positions match TRBD1. Per the germline V gene, CDR1 is SGHTA and CDR2 is FQGNSA. The CDR3 spans 16 residues. The J segment lost 7 bases and the V segment lost 0 bases, leaving 8 bases of the junction unmatched. CDR3 coding DNA: TGTGCCAGCAGCTTAGCGGGGGACAGCCAATTTGAAAAACTGTTTTTT. Its protein is CASSLAGDSQFEKLFF.

The rearrangement joins TRBV2 to TRBJ2-2, with D maybe TRBD1 (6 bases). Germline V CDR1 and CDR2: SNHLY, FYNNEI. The V end was cut by 7 bases, the J end by 6 bases, with 18 bases between. CDR3 length equals 15 residues. Here the CDR3 reads CASTMGATVAGELFF. CDR3 nucleotides: TGTGCCAGCACGATGGGGGCGACGGTGGCCGGGGAGCTGTTTTTT. Full variable domain (outside the CDR3, taken from reference TRBV2 and TRBJ2-2): EPEVTQTPSHQVTQMGQEVILRCVPISNHLYFYWYRQILGQKVEFLVSFYNNEISEKSEIFDDQFSVERPDGSNFTLKIRSTKLEDSAMYFCASTMGATVAGELFFGEGSRLTVL.

This clonotype showed up just a few times. This chain joins TRBV10-3 and TRBJ2-4; D is possibly TRBD1 (5 bases). The CDR3 contains 15 residues. With 4 bases removed from V and 1 base from J, the gap between germline ends came to 11 bases. Germline assignment: CDR1 ENHRY and CDR2 SYGVKD. CDR3 DNA sequence: TGTGCCATCAGTGTAGGGCAGGGCGCCAAAAACATTCAGTACTTC. Protein product: CAISVGQGAKNIQYF.

The sample holds a few counts of this clonotype. The rearrangement uses TRBV20-1 and TRBJ2-2, with a tentative D call TRBD1 (6 bases). CDR3 length: 15 residues. The V gene's germline CDR1 is DFQATT and CDR2 SNEGSKA (reference sequence). V lost 0 bases to trimming and J lost 1 base, with 9 bases between them. The CDR3 sequence: CSARENRVNTGELFF. The CDR3 nucleotides are TGCAGTGCTAGAGAGAACAGGGTGAACACCGGGGAGCTGTTTTTT.

The chain combines TRBV5-4 with TRBJ1-6; TRBD1 matches at 7 bases. The germline V gene encodes CDR1 SGHNT and CDR2 YYREEE (reference sequence). Losses at the gene ends were 3 bases for V and 0 bases for J; bases not matched to a gene: 3. This CDR3 is built from 16 residues. CDR3: CASSSDRSSYNSPLHF. As DNA, the CDR3 is TGTGCCAGCAGCTCGGACAGGAGCTCCTATAATTCACCCCTCCACTTT.

CDR3 nucleotide sequence: TGTGCCAGCAGTGACGTCGGGAGCGGGGAATATTTT. Its protein is CASSDVGSGEYF. The J gene is TRBJ2-3, the V gene TRBV12-3 or TRBV12-4, with 7 bases matching TRBD2. The V and J ends lost 5 bases and 15 bases, in that order; junction bases with no gene match: 11. CDR3 length: 12 residues.

This clonotype was recorded a few times. The chain recombines TRBV12-3 or TRBV12-4 with TRBJ1-2; perhaps TRBD1 as D (5 bases). Trimming removed 7 bases at V and 5 bases at J, with 17 bases between. The CDR3 is 14 amino acids. The CDR3 coding sequence is TGTGCCAGCACCCGTGACAGACTTTCATATGGCTACACCTTC. This encodes CASTRDRLSYGYTF.

Points on this clonotype: Just one base apart from a much larger clone, this may be a read error. This chain connects TRBV24-1 to TRBJ2-1; the D gene is possibly TRBD1 (6 bases). From germline, CDR1 is KGHDR and CDR2 SFDVKD. The CDR3 extends over 14 amino acids. Between the trimmed V and J ends, which lost 3 bases and 14 bases, there was a span of 19 bases. The CDR3 sequence is CATSDRLGQPREFF. The CDR3 DNA reads TGTGCCACCAGTGATCGACTTGGACAGCCCCGGGAGTTCTTC.